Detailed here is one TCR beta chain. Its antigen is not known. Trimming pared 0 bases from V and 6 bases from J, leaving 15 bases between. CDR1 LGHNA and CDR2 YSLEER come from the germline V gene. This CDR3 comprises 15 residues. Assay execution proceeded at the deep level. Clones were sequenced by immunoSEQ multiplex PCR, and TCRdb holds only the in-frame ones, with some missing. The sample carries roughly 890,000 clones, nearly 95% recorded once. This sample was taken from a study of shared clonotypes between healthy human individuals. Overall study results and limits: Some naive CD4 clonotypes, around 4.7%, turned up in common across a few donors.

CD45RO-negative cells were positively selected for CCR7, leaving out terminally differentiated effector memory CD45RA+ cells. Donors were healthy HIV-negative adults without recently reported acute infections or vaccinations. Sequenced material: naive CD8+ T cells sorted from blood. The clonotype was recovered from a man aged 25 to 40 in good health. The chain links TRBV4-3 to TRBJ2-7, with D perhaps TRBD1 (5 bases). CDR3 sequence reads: CASSQDQYPQGEQYF. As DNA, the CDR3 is TGCGCCAGCAGCCAAGATCAGTACCCCCAGGGCGAGCAGTACTTC.